The present T cell receptor (beta chain) was sequenced within a study of cytomegalovirus exposure and HLA in healthy donors. Repertoires were generated with immunoSEQ multiplex PCR, while TCRdb's copy carries only in-frame clones and drops some. The repertoire holds approximately 230,000 clones, with more than 75% as singletons. The germline V gene encodes CDR1 GTSNPN and CDR2 SVGIG (reference sequence). Between the trimmed V and J ends, which lost 3 bases and 6 bases, there was a span of 15 bases. The CDR3 loop spans 13 amino acids. The receptor was isolated from a man between 18 and 35 years old in good health and CMV-seropositive. The J gene is TRBJ2-7, the V gene TRBV30, with TRBD1 as a possible D gene (6 bases). The sample consisted of PBMCs. CDR3 coding DNA: TGTGCCTGGAGCATTACAGGGAGTTCCGAGCAGTACTTC. This sequence encodes CAWSITGSSEQYF.